The 8 T cell receptor beta chains presented below share a single source sample, sequenced in a study of T cell responses to AZD1222 COVID-19 vaccine. Data came from immunoSEQ multiplex PCR; TCRdb stores just in-frame clones and leaves some out. This sample has roughly 120,000 clones; roughly 90% occur once, and the top ten carry approximately 4.8%. The specimen comprised peripheral blood, sampled on day 0 of AZD1222 vaccination. These TCRs come from an adult in good health.

This clone appeared a single time. The chain employs TRBV5-6 and TRBJ2-7; D may correspond to TRBD1 or TRBD2 (5 bases each). Germline assignment: CDR1 SGHDT and CDR2 YYEEEE. This CDR3 is 14 amino acids long. Trimming removed 1 base from V and 7 bases from J, with 15 bases in between. CDR3 DNA sequence: TGTGCCAGCAGCTTGTTGGGGGAGATAGGGGAGCAGTACTTC. Translating it yields CASSLLGEIGEQYF.

This clone has only a few counts. The chain employs TRBV6-5 and TRBJ1-2, with 8 bases lining up with TRBD1. The V segment lost 5 bases and the J segment 4 bases; nucleotides outside the gene matches: 9. The CDR3 has 15 amino acids. Germline V gene sequence: CDR1 MNHEY, CDR2 SVGAGI. CDR3 DNA sequence: TGTGCCAGCAGTCCCAGGACAGGGACGTTCTATGGCTACACCTTC. Its translation: CASSPRTGTFYGYTF.

The chain has TRBV11-2 and TRBJ2-3, with 8 bases identical to TRBD2. V gave up 5 bases and J gave up 7 bases; unmatched junction bases: 14. CDR3 size: 16 residues. Germline V gene lookup returns CDR1 SGHAT and CDR2 FQNNGV. CDR3 in amino acids: CASSLEGGRFLHTQYF. CDR3 nucleotides: TGTGCCAGCAGCCTGGAGGGCGGGAGGTTCCTCCATACGCAGTATTTT. The full variable domain, its missing parts supplied by reference TRBV11-2 and TRBJ2-3, is EAGVAQSPRYKIIEKRQSVAFWCNPISGHATLYWYQQILGQGPKLLIQFQNNGVVDDSQLPKDRFSAERLKGVDSTLKIQPAKLEDSAVYLCASSLEGGRFLHTQYFGPGTRLTVL.

This clone was seen only a few times. The rearrangement joins TRBV15 to TRBJ1-3, with D unclear. Germline CDR1 LNHNV, CDR2 YYDKDF (reference sequence). The CDR3 has 13 amino acids. Trimming took off 2 bases at V and 0 bases at J, with 2 bases between the two ends. CDR3 nucleotide sequence: TGTGCCACCAGCAGAAGCTCTGGAAACACCATATATTTT. Translation: CATSRSSGNTIYF. Looking up the rest from reference TRBV15 and TRBJ1-3 gives the full variable domain: DAMVIQNPRYQVTQFGKPVTLSCSQTLNHNVMYWYQQKSSQAPKLLFHYYDKDFNNEADTPDNFQSRRPNTSFCFLDIRSPGLGDTAMYLCATSRSSGNTIYFGEGSWLTVV.

The CDR3 DNA reads as TGCGCCAGCAGCCTCACGACGGGGGCAGATCAGCCCCAGCATTTT. Translating it yields CASSLTTGADQPQHF. This chain links TRBV5-1 with TRBJ1-5; possibly TRBD1 for D (6 bases). The CDR3 covers 15 residues. Trimming removed 4 bases from V and 5 bases from J, with 16 bases in between. In germline, CDR1 is SGHRS, CDR2 YFSETQ.

The chain has TRBV6-2 or TRBV6-3 and TRBJ2-7, with TRBD1 identical over 8 bases. The CDR3 is 15 residues long. The germline CDR1 and CDR2 sequences are MNHEY and SVGEGT. Germline trimming cut 4 bases from V and 3 bases from J; bases unmatched to any gene: 8. CDR3 bases: TGTGCCAGCAGTTCCCGGACAGGGAGGAACTACGAGCAGTACTTC. It is translated as CASSSRTGRNYEQYF.

CDR3 in DNA: TGTGCCAGCAGCTTAGGAGGGAGGGCCTGGGGCAATGAGCAGTTCTTC. Residues: CASSLGGRAWGNEQFF. The chain carries TRBV7-2 and TRBJ2-1; 7 nucleotides line up with TRBD2. CDR3 length: 16 residues. Per germline, CDR1 SGHTA and CDR2 FQGNSA. J gave up 6 bases and V 1 base, and 9 bases lay outside the gene matches.

The genes are TRBV19 and TRBJ1-3; D remains ambiguous. V was clipped by 7 bases and J by 0 bases, with 10 bases between them. Germline loops: CDR1 LNHDA, CDR2 SQIVND (reference sequence). The CDR3 runs to 14 residues. Here the CDR3 reads CASIDFSSGNTIYF. The CDR3, as DNA: TGTGCCAGTATCGATTTTAGCTCTGGAAACACCATATATTTT. Combining the CDR3 with reference TRBV19 and TRBJ1-3 gives the whole variable domain DGGITQSPKYLFRKEGQNVTLSCEQNLNHDAMYWYRQDPGQGLRLIYYSQIVNDFQKGDIAEGYSVSREKKESFPLTVTSAQKNPTAFYLCASIDFSSGNTIYFGEGSWLTVV.